The 15 T cell receptor beta chains below were found in one sample sequenced in a study of blood T cell repertoires in COVID-19. TCRdb keeps only in-frame clones here, not all; method: immunoSEQ multiplex PCR. The sample carries roughly 250,000 clones, about nine tenths recorded once. Sequencing was carried out using peripheral blood. The receptors were gathered from a man aged 55 to 70 who had recovered from COVID-19.

The chain combines TRBV5-1 with TRBJ1-2; D might be TRBD1 (6 bases). Trimming left V 4 bases short and J 1 base short, with 20 bases between. Per germline, CDR1 SGHRS and CDR2 YFSETQ. The CDR3 is 17 residues long. The CDR3 nucleotides read TGCGCCAGCAGCCCCCAGCCCATGGGGGCAAGTAACTATGGCTACACCTTC. Translation gives CASSPQPMGASNYGYTF.

This sequence joins TRBV5-1 and TRBJ2-1; tentatively, D is TRBD2 (6 bases). The germline V gene encodes CDR1 SGHRS and CDR2 YFSETQ. There are 14 residues in the CDR3. Trimming took 0 bases from V and 5 from J, leaving 9 bases between them. CDR3 protein: CASSLVGGNNEQFF. The CDR3 nucleotides are TGCGCCAGCAGCTTGGTAGGAGGGAACAATGAGCAGTTCTTC.

This clone has more than one count but fewer than ten. The chain couples TRBV9 to TRBJ2-2; D unclear. V was shortened by 4 bases and J by 5 bases, with 9 bases between the two germline ends. The CDR3 contains 13 residues. Germline V gene data show CDR1 as SGDLS and CDR2 as YYNGEE. CDR3 amino acids: CASSKQFTGELFF. CDR3 nucleotide sequence: TGTGCCAGCAGCAAACAGTTTACCGGGGAGCTGTTTTTT.

The chain combines TRBV10-3 with TRBJ1-4; 9 nucleotides align to TRBD1. Germline V lookup: CDR1 ENHRY, CDR2 SYGVKD. Trimming removed 5 bases from V and 6 bases from J; junction bases left unmatched: 7. The CDR3 contains 15 residues. In DNA form, the CDR3 reads TGTGCCATCAGTCCGGGACAGGGTCTTTATGAAAAACTGTTTTTT. It codes for CAISPGQGLYEKLFF.

In its sample, this clone was seen once. V gene TRBV29-1 combines with J gene TRBJ1-2; no definite D call. V lost 7 bases, J lost 6 bases, and 15 bases lay in between. Germline V gene sequence: CDR1 SQVTM, CDR2 ANQGSEA. This CDR3 is 12 amino acids long. CDR3 sequence (DNA): TGCAGCGCCACGCGGGCAAACGATGGCTACACCTTC. Protein sequence: CSATRANDGYTF.

The CDR3: CASSDSDRTSTDTQYF. Here the CDR3 DNA reads TGTGCCAGCAGTGACTCGGACAGGACGAGCACAGATACGCAGTATTTT. The chain joins TRBV25-1 to TRBJ2-3; 7 bases map to TRBD1. This CDR3 has 16 residues. Per germline, CDR1 MGHDK and CDR2 SYGVNS. Losses at the gene ends were 3 bases for V and 0 bases for J; bases not matched to a gene: 6.

V and J are TRBV3-1 (or the pseudogene TRBV3-2) and TRBJ1-2; 9 bases fit TRBD1. There are 14 residues in the CDR3. Per germline, CDR1 LGHDT and CDR2 YNNKEL (reference sequence). Trimming removed 4 bases from V and 7 bases from J; junction bases left unmatched: 7. CDR3 coding DNA: TGTGCCAGCAGCCCTACGTTGGGACAGGGTGGCTACACCTTC. Encoded protein: CASSPTLGQGGYTF.

The sample holds one count of this clone. CDR3 bases: TGTGCCAGCAGTGAAGGCCGGACAGTGTTCTACGAGCAGTACTTC. Translating it yields CASSEGRTVFYEQYF. J is TRBJ2-7 and V is TRBV6-1, with D perhaps matching TRBD1 (6 bases). This CDR3 comprises 15 residues. V was trimmed by 1 base and J by 3 bases, leaving 13 bases between them. Germline lookup yields CDR1 MNHNS and CDR2 SASEGT.

This clone was seen ten or more times. J is TRBJ1-3 and V is TRBV7-2; D might be TRBD1 (5 bases). Germline-derived CDR1 and CDR2 are SGHTA and FQGNSA. The CDR3 sequence is 14 residues long. Trimming removed 4 bases from V and 2 bases from J, with 9 bases in between. This CDR3 is CASSSQGTGNTIYF. CDR3 nucleotide sequence: TGTGCCAGCAGCTCCCAGGGAACTGGAAACACCATATATTTT.

V is TRBV2 and J is TRBJ2-5; the match to TRBD2 covers 8 bases. The CDR3 sequence is 15 residues long. Germline loops: CDR1 SNHLY, CDR2 FYNNEI. V shed 3 bases, J shed 5 bases, and the junction held 8 bases outside the gene matches. CDR3 bases: TGTGCCAGCAGTGAGGTCGGGGGGGTAGTGGAGACCCAGTACTTC. It translates to CASSEVGGVVETQYF.

The chain links TRBV6-4 to TRBJ2-1; 8 bases agree with TRBD1. The junction had 6 bases not matched to a gene; V was cut back by 0 bases and J by 5 bases. Germline CDR1 and CDR2: MRHNA and SNTAGT. CDR3 length: 16 amino acids. In nucleotides, the CDR3 is TGTGCCAGCAGTGACTCGTCAGGGGGCAAGCACAATGAGCAGTTCTTC. Translation gives CASSDSSGGKHNEQFF.

The chain is built from TRBV27 and TRBJ2-7, with unresolved D. CDR3 size: 14 residues. V lost 7 bases, J lost 6 bases, and 19 bases lay in between. From germline, CDR1 is MNHEY and CDR2 SMNVEV (reference sequence). The CDR3 sequence is CASTGPVFAFEQYV. The CDR3 DNA reads as TGTGCCAGCACTGGGCCTGTTTTTGCCTTCGAGCAGTACGTC.

This clone was found once. The chain recombines TRBV2 with TRBJ2-7; D is ambiguous. The germline V gene encodes CDR1 SNHLY and CDR2 FYNNEI. The CDR3 is 11 residues long. Between the trimmed V and J ends, which lost 6 bases and 1 base, there was a span of 4 bases. The CDR3 coding sequence is TGTGCCAGCAGCCAGTCCTACGAGCAGTACGTC. The encoded protein is CASSQSYEQYV.

CDR3 region: CASSPAGTVEKLFF. For the CDR3, the DNA is TGTGCCAGCTCACCGGCAGGAACAGTAGAAAAACTGTTTTTT. The chain links TRBV18 to TRBJ1-4; D is unresolved. Germline V lookup: CDR1 KGHSH, CDR2 LQKENI. The germline V and J ends were trimmed by 3 bases and 8 bases, with 13 bases remaining between them. The length of the CDR3 is 14 residues.

Only one count was recorded for this clone. The J gene is TRBJ2-7, the V gene TRBV18; possibly TRBD1 for D (5 bases). In germline, CDR1 is KGHSH, CDR2 LQKENI. The V and J ends lost 2 bases and 2 bases respectively, with 10 bases between them. This CDR3 is built from 14 residues. Here the CDR3 DNA reads TGTGCCAGCTCACCATCAAGGGGCCCCTACGAGCAGTACTTC. The encoded protein is CASSPSRGPYEQYF.